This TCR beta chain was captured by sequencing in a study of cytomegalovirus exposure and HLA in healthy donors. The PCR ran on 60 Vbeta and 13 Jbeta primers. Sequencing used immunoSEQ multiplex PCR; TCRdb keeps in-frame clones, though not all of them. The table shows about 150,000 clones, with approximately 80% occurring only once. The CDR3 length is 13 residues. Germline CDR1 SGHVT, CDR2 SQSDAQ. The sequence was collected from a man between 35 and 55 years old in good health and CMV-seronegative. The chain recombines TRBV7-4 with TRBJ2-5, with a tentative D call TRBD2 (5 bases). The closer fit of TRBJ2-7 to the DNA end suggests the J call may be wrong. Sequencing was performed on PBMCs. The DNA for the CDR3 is TGTGCCAGCAGCACCTCGGGATTCTACGAGCAGTACTTC. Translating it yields CASSTSGFYEQYF.